The 15 T cell receptor beta chains presented below share a single source sample, sequenced in a study of blood T cell repertoires in COVID-19. This table comes from immunoSEQ multiplex PCR, and its TCRdb copy is limited to in-frame clones, with some not included. The data hold fewer than 300,000 clones, with about 76% observed a single time. Sequencing was carried out using peripheral blood. Receptors originate from a woman in her sixties with active or convalescent COVID-19.

This sequence joins TRBV5-1 and TRBJ2-2; D is perhaps TRBD2 (5 bases). V was shortened by 4 bases and J by 6 bases, with 13 bases between the two germline ends. Germline V gives CDR1 SGHRS, CDR2 YFSETQ. The CDR3 is 14 amino acids. The CDR3: CASSPLPSPGELFF. The DNA for the CDR3 is TGCGCCAGCAGCCCACTCCCTAGCCCCGGGGAGCTGTTTTTT.

The rearrangement uses TRBV5-6 and TRBJ1-2; D might be TRBD1 (6 bases). Germline V gene sequence: CDR1 SGHDT, CDR2 YYEEEE. The V and J ends lost 1 base and 1 base respectively, with 11 bases between them. The CDR3 runs to 15 residues. The CDR3 sequence is CASSLNRVNNYGYTF. The CDR3 DNA sequence: TGTGCCAGCAGCTTGAACAGGGTCAATAACTATGGCTACACCTTC.

V and J are TRBV12-5 and TRBJ1-1; D might be TRBD1 (5 bases). Looked up from germline, CDR1 is LGHNT and CDR2 is FRNRAP. This CDR3 spans 14 amino acids. Trimming cost V 7 bases and J 2 bases, with 14 bases left between them. CDR3 amino acids: CASAGGRLNTEAFF. The CDR3 DNA follows: TGTGCTAGTGCCGGGGGACGGTTAAACACTGAAGCTTTCTTT.

This chain connects TRBV25-1 to TRBJ1-5; D gene unclear. Germline V gene sequence: CDR1 MGHDK, CDR2 SYGVNS. CDR3 length equals 14 residues. V lost 0 bases and J lost 0, with 3 bases in between. The CDR3 loop is CASSEYSSNQPQHF. The CDR3 region has the DNA TGTGCCAGCAGTGAATATAGTAGCAATCAGCCCCAGCATTTT.

The chain joins TRBV30 to TRBJ2-7, with D possibly matching TRBD1 (6 bases). The CDR3 consists of 12 residues. V lost 3 bases to trimming and J lost 2 bases, with 8 bases between them. Germline V gene lookup returns CDR1 GTSNPN and CDR2 SVGIG (reference sequence). The CDR3 DNA follows: TGTGCCTGGAGGGACAGTGCCTACGAGCAGTACTTC. As protein: CAWRDSAYEQYF.

This chain joins TRBV9 and TRBJ2-5, with 13 bases matching TRBD2. The germline CDR1 and CDR2 sequences are SGDLS and YYNGEE. V trimming: 2 bases; J trimming: 1 base; junction bases outside the gene matches: 5. There are 17 residues in the CDR3. The CDR3 here is CASSVSTSGGIQETQYF. CDR3 DNA: TGTGCCAGCAGCGTCTCGACTAGCGGGGGGATCCAAGAGACCCAGTACTTC.

This sequence joins TRBV10-2 and TRBJ1-2; TRBD1 aligns across 7 bases. J lost 4 bases, V lost 3 bases, and 8 bases had no gene match. The CDR3 contains 15 residues. Germline lookup yields CDR1 WSHSY and CDR2 SAAADI. The DNA for the CDR3 is TGCGCCAGCAGTGATTCTTCCGACAGGGCCTATGGCTACACCTTC. The encoded protein is CASSDSSDRAYGYTF.

This rearrangement joins TRBV29-1 to TRBJ2-7, with 9 positions matching TRBD2. The length of the CDR3 is 13 residues. V was pared by 4 bases and J by 4 bases, with 5 bases of the junction left unmatched. Germline V CDR1 and CDR2: SQVTM, ANQGSEA. CDR3 nucleotides: TGCAGCGTTGGGGGGCTAGCGGGGTACGAGCAGTACTTC. Protein product: CSVGGLAGYEQYF.

This rearrangement joins TRBV5-1 to TRBJ1-4; D is possibly TRBD1 (5 bases). V lost 0 bases and J lost 11, with 14 bases in between. The CDR3 is made up of 14 amino acids. Looked up from germline, CDR1 is SGHRS and CDR2 is YFSETQ. The CDR3 region has the DNA TGCGCCAGCAGCTTGGCCTCAGGGCTTGGCAAACTGTTTTTT. Translating gives CASSLASGLGKLFF.

The gene calls are TRBV6-2 or TRBV6-3 and TRBJ2-2; 7 bases fit TRBD1. The germline V gene encodes CDR1 MNHEY and CDR2 SVGEGT. J lost 7 bases, V lost 0 bases, and 11 bases had no gene match. The CDR3 loop spans 17 amino acids. The CDR3, as DNA: TGTGCCAGCAGTTACTCGAAATTAACAGGGGTCGGCGGGGAGCTGTTTTTT. It codes for CASSYSKLTGVGGELFF.

The rearrangement uses TRBV6-1 and TRBJ1-6; TRBD1 might be the D (6 bases). There are 17 residues in the CDR3. Trimming took off 1 base at V and 2 bases at J, with 12 bases between the two ends. In germline, CDR1 is MNHNS, CDR2 SASEGT. The CDR3 bases are TGTGCCAGCAGTGAAGGGGCCAGGGGAACCTATAATTCACCCCTCCACTTT. Translating gives CASSEGARGTYNSPLHF.

V gene TRBV6-5 combines with J gene TRBJ1-1; TRBD1 aligns across 7 bases. V lost 8 bases, J lost 4 bases, and 7 bases stayed unmatched. The CDR3 contains 13 residues. The germline V gene has CDR1 MNHEY and CDR2 SVGAGI. CDR3 sequence reads: CASQLDRATEAFF. The CDR3 nucleotides are TGTGCCAGCCAGTTAGACAGGGCCACTGAAGCTTTCTTT.

This clone has just a few counts. The gene calls are TRBV11-3 and TRBJ2-5; 13 bases fit TRBD2. J was trimmed by 3 bases and V by 1 base; bases with no gene match: 2. CDR3 length equals 16 residues. Looked up from germline, CDR1 is SGHNT and CDR2 is YENEEA. The CDR3 sequence: CASSLGTSGGEETQYF. Written as DNA, the CDR3 is TGTGCCAGCAGCTTAGGGACTAGCGGGGGAGAAGAGACCCAGTACTTC.

The V call is TRBV5-1, the J call TRBJ1-5, with 7 bases identical to TRBD1. This CDR3 is 15 amino acids long. Germline-derived CDR1 and CDR2 are SGHRS and YFSETQ. Trimming removed 0 bases from V and 7 bases from J; junction bases left unmatched: 7. As DNA, the CDR3 is TGCGCCAGCAGCTTGGACACAGGGGCAGGACAGCCCCAGCATTTT. It is translated as CASSLDTGAGQPQHF. The variable domain in full, with the rest retrieved from reference TRBV5-1 and TRBJ1-5, is KAGVTQTPRYLIKTRGQQVTLSCSPISGHRSVSWYQQTPGQGLQFLFEYFSETQRNKGNFPGRFSGRQFSNSRSEMNVSTLELGDSALYLCASSLDTGAGQPQHFGDGTRLSIL.

This rearrangement joins TRBV7-8 to TRBJ1-1, with TRBD1 as a possible D gene (6 bases). CDR1 and CDR2 (germline): SGHVS, FQNEAQ. Trimming removed 5 bases at V and 0 bases at J, with 13 bases between. The CDR3 extends over 15 amino acids. CDR3 coding DNA: TGTGCCAGCAGCCAGCGGGGGGGCATGAACACTGAAGCTTTCTTT. This translates into CASSQRGGMNTEAFF.